Below, one T cell receptor beta chain is given with its context. Its specificity is unknown. The sample originates from a study of beta chain features in type 1 diabetes. On the study more broadly: Regarding age, gender and cell yields, patients proved similar to healthy donors. The study, taken as a whole, reports: The naive, central memory and Treg TCRB repertoires of patients appeared to be more similar to one another than those of healthy donors. Significant though moderate, a shortening of TCRB CDR3s appeared in all four CD4+ subsets of Type 1 diabetes patients.

As every portion of the isolated RNA was reverse transcribed, the sequencing read expressed TCRB transcripts. Sequencing used immunoSEQ multiplex PCR; TCRdb keeps in-frame clones, though not all of them. This table has about 47,000 clones, around 45% appearing once. V shed 6 bases and J shed 3 bases, with 17 bases lying between them. The CDR3 extends over 15 amino acids. Per germline, CDR1 SGHTA and CDR2 FQGTGA. This receptor was obtained from a man aged 25-40 years with type 1 diabetes. Sequencing was done on a sample of stem cell memory CD4+ T cells from blood. V is TRBV7-3 and J is TRBJ2-5; a weak D match, TRBD1 (6 bases). CDR3 DNA: TGTGCCAGCAGGTTGGGGGCGATGGGTGAAGAGACCCAGTACTTC. Amino acids: CASRLGAMGEETQYF.